Shown below are 26 T cell receptor beta chains from a single sample sequenced in a study of control samples from healthy donors and cancer patients. The assay was immunoSEQ multiplex PCR, and TCRdb's table has in-frame clones only and misses some. The sample has some 100,000 clones; 85% to 95% are singletons. Sequenced input: blood. These receptors were collected from a man between 18 and 35 years old in good health.

V gene TRBV5-1 combines with J gene TRBJ2-3; 9 bases align to TRBD2. CDR3 length equals 15 residues. Unmatched junction bases numbered 5, after V lost 0 bases and J lost 6 bases. Germline CDR1 SGHRS, CDR2 YFSETQ. CDR3 protein: CASSLEASGVDTQYF. The CDR3 region has the DNA TGCGCCAGCAGCTTGGAGGCTAGCGGGGTGGATACGCAGTATTTT.

V is TRBV5-1 and J is TRBJ2-1; TRBD2 agrees at 7 bases. CDR1 is SGHRS and CDR2 is YFSETQ in the germline V gene. The CDR3 length is 17 residues. With V trimmed by 4 bases and J by 3 bases, 13 bases remained unmatched. The CDR3 bases are TGCGCCAGCAGCCATTACCCATCGGGGGGATACTACAATGAGCAGTTCTTC. Its protein product is CASSHYPSGGYYNEQFF.

The rearrangement joins TRBV18 to TRBJ1-2; D may be TRBD1 (6 bases). Germline V lookup: CDR1 KGHSH, CDR2 LQKENI. This CDR3 region has 13 residues. With 1 base removed from V and 3 bases from J, the gap between germline ends came to 6 bases. CDR3 bases: TGTGCCAGCTCACCACGACAGGACTATGGCTACACCTTC. Translating it yields CASSPRQDYGYTF.

This clone was seen a single time. The chain has TRBV5-1 and TRBJ1-1; a weak D match, TRBD1 (6 bases). Germline V gene sequence: CDR1 SGHRS, CDR2 YFSETQ. The CDR3 runs 16 residues. V was pared by 3 bases and J by 2 bases, with 17 bases between. CDR3: CASSSGAVGANTEAFF. The CDR3 bases are TGCGCCAGCAGCTCTGGGGCCGTGGGGGCTAACACTGAAGCTTTCTTT.

As concerns this clone: The junction shows a germline mismatch at one end, possibly a read error. The CDR3 sequence is CAGRTPPENSPLHF. Written as DNA, the CDR3 is TGTGCCGGCAGGACACCCCCGGAGAATTCACCCCTCCACTTT. The J gene is TRBJ1-6, the V gene TRBV2; a possible D gene is TRBD1 (5 bases). The germline gives CDR1 SNHLY, CDR2 FYNNEI. The CDR3 covers 14 residues.

This sequence joins TRBV2 and TRBJ1-6, with unresolved D. V lost 2 bases and J lost 13, with 6 bases in between. The CDR3 is 11 residues long. Germline V gene data show CDR1 as SNHLY and CDR2 as FYNNEI. CDR3 nucleotides: TGTGCCAGCAGTGAAAAATTCCCCCTCCACTTT. Protein: CASSEKFPLHF. Looking up the rest from reference TRBV2 and TRBJ1-6 gives the full variable domain: EPEVTQTPSHQVTQMGQEVILRCVPISNHLYFYWYRQILGQKVEFLVSFYNNEISEKSEIFDDQFSVERPDGSNFTLKIRSTKLEDSAMYFCASSEKFPLHFGNGTRLTVT.

This rearrangement joins TRBV29-1 to TRBJ2-7, with a possible D match to TRBD2 (6 bases). In germline, CDR1 is SQVTM, CDR2 ANQGSEA. V lost 7 bases and J lost 1, with 14 bases in between. This CDR3 has 13 residues. The CDR3 sequence: CSATPGTSYEQYF. CDR3 DNA: TGCAGCGCAACTCCCGGGACTTCCTACGAGCAGTACTTC.

This chain connects TRBV13 to TRBJ2-3; D call uncertain. Germline CDR1 and CDR2: PRHDT and FYEKMQ (reference sequence). The ends were cut back, 6 bases at V and 8 bases at J, with 9 bases in the middle. This CDR3 is built from 11 residues. Written as DNA, the CDR3 is TGTGCCAGCAGACTTAGAAGTACGCAGTATTTT. It specifies CASRLRSTQYF.

The chain has TRBV27 and TRBJ1-2; the D gene is possibly TRBD1 (6 bases). Germline V gives CDR1 MNHEY, CDR2 SMNVEV (reference sequence). This CDR3 has 14 residues. Trimming left V 5 bases short and J 1 base short, with 11 bases between. CDR3 region: CASSPTGINYGYTF. The CDR3 nucleotides are TGTGCCAGCAGTCCGACAGGAATTAACTATGGCTACACCTTC.

The rearrangement links TRBV15 to TRBJ1-1; D uncertain. Germline CDR1 and CDR2: LNHNV and YYDKDF (reference sequence). The CDR3 spans 14 residues. Deletions cut 1 base from V and 0 bases from J, with 6 bases between. CDR3 sequence (DNA): TGTGCCACCAGCAGAGGGAGGATGAACACTGAAGCTTTCTTT. It yields the protein CATSRGRMNTEAFF.

The chain recombines TRBV4-1 with TRBJ2-5; 8 bases map to TRBD1. The germline V gene has CDR1 MGHRA and CDR2 YSYEKL. The V gene end was trimmed by 2 bases and the J gene end by 5 bases; junction bases not matched to a gene: 7. This CDR3 is built from 15 residues. Here the CDR3 reads CASSQPPDREETQYF. CDR3 in DNA: TGCGCCAGCAGCCAACCCCCGGACAGGGAGGAGACCCAGTACTTC.

The chain recombines TRBV6-1 with TRBJ2-7; 7 nucleotides align to TRBD2. Germline CDR1 reads MNHNS; CDR2 reads SASEGT. Trimming cost V 2 bases and J 2 bases; bases outside gene matches: 6. The CDR3 is made up of 15 amino acids. As DNA, the CDR3 is TGTGCCAGCAGTGAATACGGGGGAGGGGCCTACGAGCAGTACTTC. Amino acid sequence: CASSEYGGGAYEQYF.

There are a few counts of this clone. This sequence joins TRBV2 and TRBJ2-5; 9 nucleotides match TRBD1. The germline V gene encodes CDR1 SNHLY and CDR2 FYNNEI. Trimming cost V 4 bases and J 5 bases; bases outside gene matches: 20. CDR3 length: 19 amino acids. The CDR3 reads CASSGGDTRAGTGRETQYF. The CDR3 DNA reads as TGTGCCAGCAGTGGGGGGGATACTAGAGCCGGGACAGGGCGGGAGACCCAGTACTTC.

V gene TRBV5-1 combines with J gene TRBJ1-6, with a possible D match to TRBD1 (5 bases). There are 15 residues in the CDR3. Per germline, CDR1 SGHRS and CDR2 YFSETQ. The ends were cut back, 4 bases at V and 4 bases at J, with 12 bases in the middle. The CDR3 protein is CASSPRTPYNSPLHF. CDR3 nucleotide sequence: TGCGCCAGCAGCCCCAGGACACCTTATAATTCACCCCTCCACTTT.

The rearrangement links TRBV30 to TRBJ1-5, with 10 bases fitting TRBD1. Trimming cost V 2 bases and J 1 base; bases outside gene matches: 11. This CDR3 has 18 amino acids. In germline, CDR1 is GTSNPN, CDR2 SVGIG (reference sequence). CDR3 sequence (DNA): TGTGCCTGGAGTACGACAGGGGGCTTAGTAGAAAGCAATCAGCCCCAGCATTTT. It encodes CAWSTTGGLVESNQPQHF.

V and J are TRBV24-1 and TRBJ2-1; D uncertain. The germline gives CDR1 KGHDR, CDR2 SFDVKD. The CDR3 runs 12 residues. Trimming took 5 bases from V and 6 from J, leaving 7 bases between them. The CDR3 region is CATSATRNEQFF. The DNA for the CDR3 is TGTGCCACCAGTGCGACTCGCAATGAGCAGTTCTTC.

J is TRBJ1-1 and V is TRBV5-1; D unclear. This CDR3 is 15 amino acids long. V was cut by 3 bases and J by 1 base, with 13 bases left in between. The germline gives CDR1 SGHRS, CDR2 YFSETQ. Written as DNA, the CDR3 is TGCGCCAGCAGCTCCCAAACACCGAAGAACACTGAAGCTTTCTTT. Translating gives CASSSQTPKNTEAFF.

V gene TRBV5-1 combines with J gene TRBJ2-2; D is ambiguous. V lost 0 bases and J lost 4, with 10 bases in between. This CDR3 is 15 amino acids long. Per germline, CDR1 SGHRS and CDR2 YFSETQ. CDR3 in amino acids: CASSLALGGTGELFF. The CDR3 coding sequence is TGCGCCAGCAGCTTGGCCTTGGGTGGCACCGGGGAGCTGTTTTTT.

V gene TRBV10-2 combines with J gene TRBJ2-7; maybe TRBD1 (6 bases). The CDR3 is 13 amino acids. CDR1 is WSHSY, CDR2 SAAADI, per germline. The ends were cut back, 6 bases at V and 2 bases at J, with 11 bases in the middle. The CDR3 DNA reads TGCGCCAGCAGGGCAGGGGTAACCTACGAGCAGTACTTC. This translates into CASRAGVTYEQYF.

The rearrangement uses TRBV7-9 and TRBJ2-1, with TRBD2 matching 9 bases. V lost 7 bases, J lost 3 bases, and 13 bases stayed unmatched. CDR3 length: 17 residues. In germline, CDR1 is SEHNR, CDR2 FQNEAQ (reference sequence). CDR3 coding DNA: TGTGCCAGCACCCCACCCGGTAGCGGGGGTTTCTACAATGAGCAGTTCTTC. Encoded protein: CASTPPGSGGFYNEQFF.

V is TRBV30 and J is TRBJ2-1; 7 bases agree with TRBD2. The CDR3 is 16 amino acids. The ends lost 1 base at V and 3 bases at J; junction bases unmatched: 9. Germline CDR1 and CDR2: GTSNPN and SVGIG (reference sequence). The CDR3 loop reads CAWSGESGAVYNEQFF. The DNA of the CDR3 is TGTGCCTGGAGTGGAGAGAGCGGGGCAGTCTACAATGAGCAGTTCTTC.

The rearrangement uses TRBV6-5 and TRBJ2-3, with TRBD1 as a possible D gene (6 bases). The CDR3 covers 15 residues. V lost 2 bases, J lost 2 bases, and 11 bases lay in between. Germline CDR1 is MNHEY and CDR2 is SVGAGI. DNA of the CDR3: TGTGCCAGCAGTTACGGGGGCGGATTCACAGATACGCAGTATTTT. This encodes CASSYGGGFTDTQYF.

The rearrangement joins TRBV19 to TRBJ1-5; TRBD1 agrees at 7 bases. Germline loops: CDR1 LNHDA, CDR2 SQIVND (reference sequence). This CDR3 has 16 amino acids. The junction had 9 bases not matched to a gene; V was cut back by 3 bases and J by 4 bases. In DNA form, the CDR3 reads TGTGCCAGTAGTATGCAGGGGGGGTATGGAAATCAGCCCCAGCATTTT. The encoded protein is CASSMQGGYGNQPQHF.

The chain links TRBV2 to TRBJ2-2; 7 nucleotides match TRBD2. This CDR3 is 15 amino acids long. The V segment lost 2 bases and the J segment 5 bases; nucleotides outside the gene matches: 5. Germline CDR1 reads SNHLY; CDR2 reads FYNNEI. CDR3 residues: CASSEILGGTGELFF. CDR3 DNA sequence: TGTGCCAGCAGTGAAATTTTGGGGGGGACCGGGGAGCTGTTTTTT.

The chain recombines TRBV4-2 with TRBJ2-1; the D is unclear. V dropped 0 bases and J dropped 9 bases, with 12 bases sitting between them. CDR1 and CDR2 from the germline V gene are LGHNA and YNFKEQ. This CDR3 is 14 amino acids long. The CDR3 DNA reads TGTGCCAGCAGCCAAGAGAGGTGGAGCGCTGAGCAGTTCTTC. It translates to CASSQERWSAEQFF.

The V and J genes are TRBV29-1 and TRBJ2-3; 7 bases agree with TRBD2. This CDR3 has 13 amino acids. The V gene end was trimmed by 4 bases and the J gene end by 0 bases; junction bases not matched to a gene: 1. The germline V gene has CDR1 SQVTM and CDR2 ANQGSEA. Here the CDR3 reads CSVGGGSTDTQYF. The CDR3 nucleotides are TGCAGCGTTGGCGGGGGAAGCACAGATACGCAGTATTTT.